This TCR beta chain came from a study of T cell responses to AZD1222 COVID-19 vaccine. Overall study findings and caveats: In a largely white British group with more females than males, clonal diversity was possibly underestimated. Spike was spanned by vaccine-associated CD4 TCRs, which were dominant at 160-218 and 743-854. Repertoires were obtained only post-peak T cell response. The number of AZD1222 recipients seropositive at baseline was only five to seven.

Repertoires were generated with immunoSEQ multiplex PCR, while TCRdb's copy carries only in-frame clones and drops some. The sample has over 150,000 clones; about 90% are singletons. The junction had 2 bases not matched to a gene; V was cut back by 5 bases and J by 2 bases. CDR3 length: 13 residues. Germline V gene data show CDR1 as MRHNA and CDR2 as SNTAGT. Regarding this clone: What it recognizes is unknown.

The sequencing used peripheral blood, collected 28 days after the second AZD1222 dose. V usage is TRBV6-4 and J usage is TRBJ2-5; 7 nucleotides align to TRBD1. The sequence was collected from an adult who received the AZD1222 COVID-19 vaccine. This chain's CDR3 is CASSRDSQETQYF. The CDR3 DNA reads as TGTGCCAGCAGTCGGGACAGTCAAGAGACCCAGTACTTC.